These 14 T cell receptor beta chains originate from one sample sequenced in a study of cytomegalovirus exposure and HLA in healthy donors. PCR was performed using 60 Vbeta and 13 Jbeta primers. Method: immunoSEQ multiplex PCR; TCRdb's copy keeps in-frame clones and lacks some. This sample has 180,000 or so clones, with 75% found just once. Input material: PBMCs. The receptors derive from a middle-aged woman in good health and CMV-seropositive.

This chain connects TRBV28 to TRBJ2-3, with D maybe TRBD2 (6 bases). Germline values: CDR1 MDHEN, CDR2 SYDVKM. The CDR3 extends over 15 amino acids. With 4 bases removed from V and 5 bases from J, the gap between germline ends came to 16 bases. Written as DNA, the CDR3 is TGTGCCAGCAGTTCCACCGGGAGTCTCATAGATACGCAGTATTTT. This translates into CASSSTGSLIDTQYF. The full variable domain, with the rest looked up from reference TRBV28 and TRBJ2-3, is DVKVTQSSRYLVKRTGEKVFLECVQDMDHENMFWYRQDPGLGLRLIYFSYDVKMKEKGDIPEGYSVSREKKERFSLILESASTNQTSMYLCASSSTGSLIDTQYFGPGTRLTVL.

The chain uses TRBV7-3 and TRBJ2-7, with 10 bases identical to TRBD2. The CDR3 loop spans 15 amino acids. V shed 2 bases, J shed 3 bases, and the junction held 4 bases outside the gene matches. The germline gives CDR1 SGHTA, CDR2 FQGTGA. The DNA of the CDR3 is TGTGCCAGCAGCTTACTAGCGGGAGTGGACTACGAGCAGTACTTC. Translated: CASSLLAGVDYEQYF.

The chain combines TRBV7-9 with TRBJ1-2; 7 bases fit TRBD1. The V and J ends lost 1 base and 4 bases, in that order; junction bases with no gene match: 3. Germline CDR1 reads SEHNR; CDR2 reads FQNEAQ (reference sequence). This CDR3 has 14 amino acids. In nucleotides, the CDR3 is TGTGCCAGCAGCTTAGAACAGGGGTTCTATGGCTACACCTTC. Translated, it gives CASSLEQGFYGYTF.

This clone has more than one count but fewer than ten. The chain employs TRBV5-4 and TRBJ2-1; 10 bases are shared with TRBD2. The CDR3 totals 16 residues. Germline trimming cut 5 bases from V and 3 bases from J; bases unmatched to any gene: 8. From germline, CDR1 is SGHNT and CDR2 YYREEE (reference sequence). The CDR3 loop reads CASRAASGSRYNEQFF. CDR3 sequence (DNA): TGTGCCAGCAGGGCGGCTAGCGGGAGTCGCTACAATGAGCAGTTCTTC. The full variable domain, with the rest looked up from reference TRBV5-4 and TRBJ2-1, is ETGVTQSPTHLIKTRGQQVTLRCSSQSGHNTVSWYQQALGQGPQFIFQYYREEENGRGNFPPRFSGLQFPNYSSELNVNALELDDSALYLCASRAASGSRYNEQFFGPGTRLTVL.

CDR3 region: CASSPSISGDEQFF. The CDR3 DNA is TGTGCCAGCTCACCATCAATTAGCGGGGATGAGCAGTTCTTC. The rearrangement links TRBV18 to TRBJ2-1, with 8 bases matching TRBD2. Trimming cost V 2 bases and J 8 bases; bases outside gene matches: 5. This CDR3 comprises 14 residues. Germline CDR1 and CDR2: KGHSH and LQKENI.

The chain has TRBV19 and TRBJ2-3, with a tentative D call TRBD2 (7 bases). The germline V and J ends were trimmed by 4 bases and 4 bases, with 18 bases remaining between them. The CDR3 contains 16 residues. CDR1 LNHDA and CDR2 SQIVND come from the germline V gene (reference sequence). CDR3 in amino acids: CASSKGGGLTADTQYF. CDR3 nucleotide sequence: TGTGCCAGTAGTAAGGGGGGGGGACTCACGGCAGATACGCAGTATTTT.

The rearrangement links TRBV9 to TRBJ1-5; a weak D match, TRBD1 (5 bases). The germline gives CDR1 SGDLS, CDR2 YYNGEE. V lost 1 base, J lost 4 bases, and 18 bases lay in between. The CDR3 runs 17 residues. The CDR3 is CASSVKGRGPKNQPQHF. For the CDR3, the DNA is TGTGCCAGCAGCGTAAAGGGGAGGGGCCCGAAAAATCAGCCCCAGCATTTT.

V gene TRBV27 combines with J gene TRBJ2-3; 10 nucleotides agree with TRBD2. V lost 6 bases to trimming and J lost 5 bases; unmatched junction nucleotides: 11. The CDR3 length is 16 residues. Germline CDR1 and CDR2: MNHEY and SMNVEV (reference sequence). CDR3 bases: TGTGCCAGCAGAATGTGGCTAGCGGGAGTACAAGATACGCAGTATTTT. Translating gives CASRMWLAGVQDTQYF.

J is TRBJ1-6 and V is TRBV5-1; no clear D. Germline V gene sequence: CDR1 SGHRS, CDR2 YFSETQ. The CDR3 is 14 residues long. Trimming stripped 4 bases from V and 5 bases from J, with 10 bases between. In DNA, the CDR3 is TGCGCCAGCAGCGTGGACGGGGATAATTCACCCCTCCACTTT. Its translation: CASSVDGDNSPLHF. The variable domain in full, completed from reference TRBV5-1 and TRBJ1-6, reads KAGVTQTPRYLIKTRGQQVTLSCSPISGHRSVSWYQQTPGQGLQFLFEYFSETQRNKGNFPGRFSGRQFSNSRSEMNVSTLELGDSALYLCASSVDGDNSPLHFGNGTRLTVT.

In this sample, this clone turned up a few times. The chain uses TRBV7-9 and TRBJ1-1, with D unresolved. V was clipped by 4 bases and J by 1 base, with 7 bases between them. The CDR3 is 13 residues long. Germline CDR1 SEHNR, CDR2 FQNEAQ (reference sequence). The CDR3: CASSSGKNTEAFF. CDR3 nucleotides: TGTGCCAGCAGCTCGGGTAAGAACACTGAAGCTTTCTTT.

The DNA of the CDR3 is TGCGCCAGCGCAGCTAGCCCGATCAATGAGCAGTTCTTC. Translating gives CASAASPINEQFF. The rearrangement uses TRBV5-1 and TRBJ2-1; possibly TRBD2 for D (5 bases). V was trimmed by 7 bases and J by 6 bases, leaving 14 bases between them. Germline CDR1 and CDR2: SGHRS and YFSETQ. The CDR3 runs 13 residues.

This chain uses TRBV9 with TRBJ1-4; no clear D. Germline V gives CDR1 SGDLS, CDR2 YYNGEE. This CDR3 has 15 residues. The V gene lost 0 bases and the J gene lost 0 bases, with 6 bases spanning the gap. DNA of the CDR3: TGTGCCAGCAGCGTAGGAGGGACAACTAATGAAAAACTGTTTTTT. The encoded protein is CASSVGGTTNEKLFF.

This chain uses TRBV7-8 with TRBJ2-3; D is possibly TRBD2 (5 bases). The CDR3 loop spans 14 amino acids. Germline assignment: CDR1 SGHVS and CDR2 FQNEAQ. Trimming shortened V by 3 bases and J by 1 base, and 8 bases separated the two germline ends. The DNA for the CDR3 is TGTGCCAGCAGCTTCCGGCGGGGCACAGATACGCAGTATTTT. Amino acid sequence: CASSFRRGTDTQYF.

This clone was detected a few times. The chain joins TRBV4-3 to TRBJ2-3; tentatively, D is TRBD2 (6 bases). The CDR3 contains 14 residues. V shed 1 base and J shed 6 bases, with 11 bases lying between them. CDR1 and CDR2 (germline): LGHNA, YSLEER. The CDR3 loop is CASSQVETRDTQYF. The CDR3 DNA reads as TGCGCCAGCAGCCAAGTCGAGACTAGGGATACGCAGTATTTT.